This passage covers 15 T cell receptor beta chains from one sample sequenced in a study of T-cell memory formation after mild COVID-19. Via MiXCR, TCRdb re-called the 5' RACE reads, giving one row per CDR3 protein. The table has about 150,000 distinct CDR3 sequences, less than 20% seen once; the top ten hold approximately 2.3%. The source material was PBMCs or a T cell subset sorted from them (not recorded which). The origin of the receptors is an adult woman who had mild COVID-19 (a few samples of this study predate the infection). Cell type and time point are not known.

Only a few counts were recorded for this clonotype. The genes are TRBV24-1 and TRBJ2-7, with 12 bases aligning to TRBD1. This CDR3 has 16 residues. V lost 5 bases, J lost 3 bases, and 7 bases stayed unmatched. Per germline, CDR1 KGHDR and CDR2 SFDVKD. DNA for the CDR3: TGTGCCACCAGTGGCTGGGGACAGGGGGCTGGCTACGAGCAGTACTTC. This codes for CATSGWGQGAGYEQYF.

The chain uses TRBV12-3 or TRBV12-4 and TRBJ1-3; D is uncertain. The CDR3 contains 12 residues. Trimming removed 2 bases from V and 4 bases from J, with 3 bases in between. The CDR3 region is CASSLQGNTIYF. The DNA of the CDR3 is TGTGCCAGCAGTTTACAAGGAAACACCATATATTTT.

The J gene is TRBJ1-1, the V gene TRBV18; D uncertain. Germline CDR1 KGHSH, CDR2 LQKENI. Trimming cost V 3 bases and J 10 bases, with 12 bases left between them. The CDR3 spans 12 residues. Written as DNA, the CDR3 is TGTGCCAGCTCACCTCCCAGGTCGGCAGCTTTCTTT. The encoded protein is CASSPPRSAAFF.

This chain joins TRBV9 and TRBJ2-3; TRBD1 might be the D (5 bases). Germline-derived CDR1 and CDR2 are SGDLS and YYNGEE. The CDR3 contains 14 residues. The ends were cut back, 3 bases at V and 4 bases at J, with 12 bases in the middle. CDR3 sequence (DNA): TGTGCCAGCAGCGAGAGTGGGGCGGCAGATACGCAGTATTTT. Translated, it gives CASSESGAADTQYF.

This clonotype was detected once. A read error may explain this, as a much larger clone is one base away. This chain uses TRBV12-3 or TRBV12-4 with TRBJ2-7; TRBD2 agrees at 13 bases. CDR3 length: 16 amino acids. Trimming cost V 5 bases and J 6 bases; bases outside gene matches: 10. CDR3 protein: CASSPYGLAGVAEQYF. CDR3 DNA: TGTGCCAGCAGTCCCTACGGACTAGCGGGGGTCGCCGAGCAGTACTTC.

This clonotype was recorded a few times. J is TRBJ1-1 and V is TRBV6-5; 7 nucleotides align to TRBD1. V gave up 6 bases and J gave up 3 bases; unmatched junction bases: 4. This CDR3 has 13 residues. The germline V gene encodes CDR1 MNHEY and CDR2 SVGAGI. The CDR3 nucleotides are TGTGCCAGCAGGAAGGGGGCTTACACTGAAGCTTTCTTT. Translating gives CASRKGAYTEAFF.

The rearrangement links TRBV2 to TRBJ1-3; D not resolved. Trimming shortened V by 6 bases and J by 0 bases, and 15 bases separated the two germline ends. This CDR3 is 16 amino acids long. From germline, CDR1 is SNHLY and CDR2 FYNNEI. CDR3 bases: TGTGCCAGCAGAGATACTGGGTTCATCTCTGGAAACACCATATATTTT. Translation: CASRDTGFISGNTIYF.

This clonotype was counted a few times. In nucleotides, the CDR3 is TGCGCCAGCAGCTTGGCCGACGGGAGGGCCTCCTACGAGCAGTACTTC. Translated, it gives CASSLADGRASYEQYF. The chain joins TRBV5-1 to TRBJ2-7, with 8 bases matching TRBD2. Trimming cost V 0 bases and J 0 bases; bases outside gene matches: 5. The germline V gene encodes CDR1 SGHRS and CDR2 YFSETQ. CDR3 size: 16 residues.

The J gene is TRBJ2-7, the V gene TRBV5-1; TRBD1 matches at 10 bases. The CDR3 runs 16 residues. Per the germline V gene, CDR1 is SGHRS and CDR2 is YFSETQ. The V segment lost 3 bases and the J segment 4 bases; nucleotides outside the gene matches: 10. The DNA for the CDR3 is TGCGCCAGCAGCTGGAACGGACAGGGGGTACGTTACGAGCAGTACTTC. This sequence encodes CASSWNGQGVRYEQYF.

This chain uses TRBV27 with TRBJ2-4; 9 bases match TRBD1. The CDR3 sequence is 17 residues long. J was trimmed by 7 bases and V by 0 bases; bases with no gene match: 10. Per germline, CDR1 MNHEY and CDR2 SMNVEV (reference sequence). CDR3 DNA sequence: TGTGCCAGCAGTTTATCCCCGGGACAGGGTAGTAGGAACATTCAGTACTTC. Protein: CASSLSPGQGSRNIQYF.

The rearrangement joins TRBV10-3 to TRBJ2-3; D call uncertain. The CDR3 consists of 17 residues. Deletions cut 4 bases from V and 5 bases from J, with 22 bases between. Germline V gives CDR1 ENHRY, CDR2 SYGVKD. The CDR3 region has the DNA TGTGCCATCAGTGGACCAATCCGGGCTCCAATTATAGATACGCAGTATTTT. This encodes CAISGPIRAPIIDTQYF.

The chain combines TRBV29-1 with TRBJ2-5; 7 bases line up with TRBD1. Losses at the gene ends were 6 bases for V and 9 bases for J; bases not matched to a gene: 10. Germline V gene sequence: CDR1 SQVTM, CDR2 ANQGSEA. CDR3 size: 12 residues. The CDR3 protein is CSVGQALGPQYF. CDR3 DNA: TGCAGCGTAGGACAGGCCTTGGGGCCCCAGTACTTC.

The rearrangement joins TRBV12-3 or TRBV12-4 to TRBJ1-3; D unclear. V lost 6 bases and J lost 2, with 14 bases in between. The CDR3 runs 15 residues. The CDR3 nucleotides read TGTGCCAGCAGATTCATTAGTTTCACTGGAAACACCATATATTTT. Translating it yields CASRFISFTGNTIYF.

This clonotype came up a few times. This rearrangement joins TRBV5-1 to TRBJ2-5; 9 nucleotides align to TRBD1. Unmatched junction bases numbered 3, after V lost 3 bases and J lost 3 bases. In germline, CDR1 is SGHRS, CDR2 YFSETQ. The CDR3 length is 14 residues. This CDR3 reads CASSSWTGEETQYF. The CDR3 nucleotides read TGCGCCAGCAGCTCCTGGACAGGGGAAGAGACCCAGTACTTC.

V usage is TRBV20-1 and J usage is TRBJ2-2, with D perhaps TRBD2 (7 bases). This CDR3 contains 14 residues. Germline CDR1 and CDR2: DFQATT and SNEGSKA (reference sequence). V was shortened by 5 bases and J by 4 bases, with 14 bases between the two germline ends. The chain's CDR3 is CSARRGGRTGELFF. CDR3 nucleotides: TGCAGTGCTCGGAGGGGGGGACGCACCGGGGAGCTGTTTTTT.